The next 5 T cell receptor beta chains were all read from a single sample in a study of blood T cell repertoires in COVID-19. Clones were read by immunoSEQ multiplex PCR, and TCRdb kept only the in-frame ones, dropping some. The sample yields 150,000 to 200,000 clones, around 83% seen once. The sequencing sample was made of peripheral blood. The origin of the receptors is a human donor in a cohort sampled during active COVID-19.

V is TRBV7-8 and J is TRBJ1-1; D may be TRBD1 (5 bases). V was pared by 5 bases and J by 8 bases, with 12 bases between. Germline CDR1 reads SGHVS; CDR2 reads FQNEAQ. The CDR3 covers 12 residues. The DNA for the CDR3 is TGTGCCAGCAGCCCGGCGGGGCTGGAAGCTTTCTTT. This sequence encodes CASSPAGLEAFF.

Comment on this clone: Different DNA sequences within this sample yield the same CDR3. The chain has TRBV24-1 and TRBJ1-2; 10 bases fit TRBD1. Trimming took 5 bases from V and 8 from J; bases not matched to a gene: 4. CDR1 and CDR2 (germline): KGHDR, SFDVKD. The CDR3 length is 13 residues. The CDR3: CATSGDRGKGYTF. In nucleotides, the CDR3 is TGTGCCACCAGTGGGGACAGGGGAAAGGGCTACACCTTC.

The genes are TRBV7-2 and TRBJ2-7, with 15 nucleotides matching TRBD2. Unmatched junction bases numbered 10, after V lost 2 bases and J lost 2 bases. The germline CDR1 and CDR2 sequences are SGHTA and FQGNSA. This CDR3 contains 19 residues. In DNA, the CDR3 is TGTGCCAGCAGCTTATCCGGACTAGCGGGGGGGCTCCTACCCTACGAGCAGTACTTC. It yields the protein CASSLSGLAGGLLPYEQYF.

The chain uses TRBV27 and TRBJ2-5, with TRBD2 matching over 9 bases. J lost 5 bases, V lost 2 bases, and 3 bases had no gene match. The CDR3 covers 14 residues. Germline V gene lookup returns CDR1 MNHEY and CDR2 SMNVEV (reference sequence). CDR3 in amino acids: CASSLGTSRETQYF. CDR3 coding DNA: TGTGCCAGCAGTTTAGGGACTAGCAGGGAGACCCAGTACTTC.

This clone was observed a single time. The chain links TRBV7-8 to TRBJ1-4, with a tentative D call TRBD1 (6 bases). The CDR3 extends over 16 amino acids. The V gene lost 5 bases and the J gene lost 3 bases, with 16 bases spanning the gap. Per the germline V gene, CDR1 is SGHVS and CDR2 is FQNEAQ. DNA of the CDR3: TGTGCCAGCAGCCAAAAGGACAGTTATCCTAATGAAAAACTGTTTTTT. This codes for CASSQKDSYPNEKLFF. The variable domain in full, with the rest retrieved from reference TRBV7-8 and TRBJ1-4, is GAGVSQSPRYKVAKRGQDVALRCDPISGHVSLFWYQQALGQGPEFLTYFQNEAQLDKSGLPSDRFFAERPEGSVSTLKIQRTQQEDSAVYLCASSQKDSYPNEKLFFGSGTQLSVL.